These 19 T cell receptor beta chains were all obtained from the same sample, sequenced in a study of post-analysis software for immune sequencing data. cDNA libraries for TCR beta contained unique molecular identifiers. One entry per CDR3 protein results from TCRdb running MiXCR on the PCR reads. The sample holds some 690,000 distinct CDR3 sequences, roughly three fifths seen once. Their target antigens are unknown. Overall study results and limits: With TRBV5-6, TRBV5-1 and TRBV20-1 included, several TRBV segments were more frequent in patients than in controls.

The sequenced material came from blood. The origin of the receptors is a girl aged 2 to 9 with multiple sclerosis.

The chain uses TRBV10-1 and TRBJ2-1; D is undetermined. CDR1 and CDR2 (germline): WNHNN, SYGVQD (reference sequence). V lost 5 bases and J lost 5, with 7 bases in between. The CDR3 runs 12 residues. The CDR3 DNA is TGCGCCAGCAGTCCGGATAACAATGAGCAGTTCTTC. Residues: CASSPDNNEQFF.

This clonotype was seen a few times. This sequence joins TRBV7-2 and TRBJ2-1, with 9 bases identical to TRBD1. After removal of 1 base from V and 13 bases from J, the junction contained 2 bases not matched to a gene. The CDR3 consists of 12 residues. Germline lookup yields CDR1 SGHTA and CDR2 FQGNSA. CDR3 loop: CASSLDRGPQFF. CDR3 DNA: TGTGCCAGCAGCTTAGACAGGGGGCCCCAGTTCTTC.

V is TRBV5-4 and J is TRBJ2-3; no clear D. Trimming removed 6 bases from V and 3 bases from J, with 11 bases in between. Germline CDR1 and CDR2: SGHNT and YYREEE (reference sequence). This CDR3 is built from 13 residues. CDR3 DNA: TGTGCCAGCAACCCAACAGATACAGATACGCAGTATTTT. It is translated as CASNPTDTDTQYF.

The chain links TRBV7-9 to TRBJ2-5; 8 bases map to TRBD1. This CDR3 region has 15 residues. Germline loops: CDR1 SEHNR, CDR2 FQNEAQ (reference sequence). The V segment lost 2 bases and the J segment 2 bases; nucleotides outside the gene matches: 4. CDR3 amino acids: CASSLRQGLQETQYF. CDR3 bases: TGTGCCAGCAGCTTACGACAGGGGCTTCAAGAGACCCAGTACTTC.

The chain recombines TRBV10-3 with TRBJ2-1; D gene uncertain. The V gene lost 0 bases and the J gene lost 4 bases, with 4 bases spanning the gap. The CDR3 is 13 amino acids. Germline V lookup: CDR1 ENHRY, CDR2 SYGVKD. CDR3 protein: CAISESEYNEQFF. CDR3 nucleotide sequence: TGTGCCATCAGTGAGTCGGAGTACAATGAGCAGTTCTTC.

This clonotype turned up a few times. The chain has TRBV5-1 and TRBJ1-1; D unresolved. The CDR3 sequence is 14 residues long. Trimming took 3 bases from V and 1 from J, leaving 10 bases between them. Germline V gene lookup returns CDR1 SGHRS and CDR2 YFSETQ. The chain's CDR3 is CASSSGLPNTEAFF. The CDR3 DNA reads as TGCGCCAGCAGCTCAGGATTGCCGAACACTGAAGCTTTCTTT. Supplemented by reference TRBV5-1 and TRBJ1-1, the full variable domain reads KAGVTQTPRYLIKTRGQQVTLSCSPISGHRSVSWYQQTPGQGLQFLFEYFSETQRNKGNFPGRFSGRQFSNSRSEMNVSTLELGDSALYLCASSSGLPNTEAFFGQGTRLTVV.

This clonotype was seen a few times. This chain links TRBV29-1 with TRBJ2-1, with D possibly being TRBD2 (5 bases). Trimming removed 6 bases from V and 5 bases from J, with 11 bases in between. From germline, CDR1 is SQVTM and CDR2 ANQGSEA. This CDR3 is 12 amino acids long. CDR3 nucleotides: TGCAGCGTGGGTCTACTAGACAATGAGCAGTTCTTC. Translated, it gives CSVGLLDNEQFF.

This clonotype occurred a few times. V is TRBV20-1 and J is TRBJ2-5; no firm D call. Per the germline V gene, CDR1 is DFQATT and CDR2 is SNEGSKA (reference sequence). The V and J ends lost 5 bases and 3 bases respectively, with 10 bases between them. CDR3 size: 12 residues. CDR3: CSAGRIEETQYF. DNA of the CDR3: TGCAGTGCTGGACGGATAGAAGAGACCCAGTACTTC.

V usage is TRBV9 and J usage is TRBJ2-3, with D possibly TRBD2 on 5 matching bases. V was cut by 0 bases and J by 6 bases, with 8 bases left in between. Per the germline V gene, CDR1 is SGDLS and CDR2 is YYNGEE. There are 13 residues in the CDR3. CDR3 sequence (DNA): TGTGCCAGCAGCGTAGCCGGGAAGGATACGCAGTATTTT. Translated: CASSVAGKDTQYF.

This clonotype has only a few counts. The J gene is TRBJ2-7, the V gene TRBV29-1; 11 nucleotides agree with TRBD2. The germline V gene encodes CDR1 SQVTM and CDR2 ANQGSEA. The V gene end was trimmed by 2 bases and the J gene end by 0 bases; junction bases not matched to a gene: 0. This CDR3 spans 14 amino acids. The CDR3 coding sequence is TGCAGCGTTGAAACTAGCGGGAGCTCCTACGAGCAGTACTTC. Protein: CSVETSGSSYEQYF.

In its sample, this clonotype was seen a few times. The CDR3 here is CASSTLAGVNDEQFF. The CDR3, as DNA: TGTGCCAGCAGTACACTAGCGGGAGTTAACGATGAGCAGTTCTTC. The rearrangement links TRBV6-5 to TRBJ2-1, with 11 bases lining up with TRBD2. V shed 5 bases, J shed 8 bases, and the junction held 8 bases outside the gene matches. Germline V gene data show CDR1 as MNHEY and CDR2 as SVGAGI. This CDR3 spans 15 amino acids.

This clonotype was counted only a few times. The CDR3 loop reads CASSRPSGRAGEQFF. Written as DNA, the CDR3 is TGTGCCAGCAGCCGCCCTAGCGGGAGGGCCGGTGAGCAGTTCTTC. This sequence joins TRBV12-3 or TRBV12-4 and TRBJ2-1; the match to TRBD2 covers 12 bases. The J segment lost 9 bases and the V segment lost 6 bases, leaving 9 bases of the junction unmatched. There are 15 residues in the CDR3.

Ten or more counts support this clonotype. This chain connects TRBV20-1 to TRBJ2-2; 8 bases fit TRBD2. Per the germline V gene, CDR1 is DFQATT and CDR2 is SNEGSKA (reference sequence). Unmatched junction bases numbered 12, after V lost 5 bases and J lost 7 bases. The CDR3 is 15 amino acids. CDR3 in DNA: TGCAGTGCTTCTACCCCGGGGGGGCCAGACGGGGAGCTGTTTTTT. Amino acids: CSASTPGGPDGELFF.

Only a few counts were recorded for this clonotype. V usage is TRBV5-1 and J usage is TRBJ2-3; 10 positions match TRBD2. From germline, CDR1 is SGHRS and CDR2 YFSETQ. J was trimmed by 7 bases and V by 4 bases; bases with no gene match: 9. The CDR3 contains 15 residues. The CDR3 sequence: CASSTGTSESYTQYF. The CDR3 DNA follows: TGCGCCAGCAGCACAGGGACTAGCGAAAGCTATACGCAGTATTTT.

V usage is TRBV5-1 and J usage is TRBJ2-4, with TRBD2 matching 8 bases. The V and J ends lost 4 bases and 9 bases, in that order; junction bases with no gene match: 6. The germline gives CDR1 SGHRS, CDR2 YFSETQ. CDR3 size: 13 residues. CDR3 nucleotide sequence: TGCGCCAGCAGCCCAGGACTAGCTGGCATTCAGTACTTC. As protein: CASSPGLAGIQYF.

This chain links TRBV20-1 with TRBJ2-7; TRBD2 matches at 8 bases. The junction had 8 bases not matched to a gene; V was cut back by 0 bases and J by 4 bases. The CDR3 runs 15 residues. Germline-derived CDR1 and CDR2 are DFQATT and SNEGSKA (reference sequence). CDR3 region: CSARDLGLADYEQYF. The DNA for the CDR3 is TGCAGTGCTAGAGATCTAGGACTAGCTGATTACGAGCAGTACTTC.

The V gene is TRBV6-1, the J gene TRBJ2-1; D might be TRBD1 (8 bases). The CDR3 sequence is 16 residues long. Germline loops: CDR1 MNHNS, CDR2 SASEGT. V was shortened by 4 bases and J by 8 bases, with 21 bases between the two germline ends. The chain's CDR3 is CASSANGQGGRDEQFF. Here the CDR3 DNA reads TGTGCCAGCAGTGCTAACGGACAGGGAGGGCGGGATGAGCAGTTCTTC.

This clonotype occurred once. The rearrangement links TRBV6-2 or TRBV6-3 to TRBJ2-7; possibly TRBD1 for D (6 bases). Per germline, CDR1 MNHEY and CDR2 SVGEGT. CDR3 size: 13 residues. Trimming removed 5 bases at V and 4 bases at J, with 12 bases between. The CDR3 loop is CASSPGTQYEQYF. The CDR3 bases are TGTGCCAGCAGTCCCGGGACACAATACGAGCAGTACTTC.

This clonotype was recorded once. This chain joins TRBV10-3 and TRBJ2-7; 8 bases align to TRBD2. CDR3 size: 16 residues. Germline assignment: CDR1 ENHRY and CDR2 SYGVKD. Trimming took 0 bases from V and 3 from J; bases not matched to a gene: 7. The CDR3 bases are TGTGCCATCAGTGAGTCTGGGTTAGCGGGAATCTACGAGCAGTACTTC. Translation gives CAISESGLAGIYEQYF.